The rows below give T cell receptor beta chains drawn from one sample of a study of identical twins. In TCRdb, the 5' RACE reads were re-called with MiXCR into one record per CDR3 protein. The sample records some 1,600,000 distinct CDR3 sequences, around a third being singletons. Material for sequencing was cord blood. All receptors derive from a newborn girl in good health. The conserved cysteine and the conserved F or W are not part of the CDR3 here. The D gene is left open where the match is weak.

v_gene: TRBV11-2
d_gene: TRBD2
j_gene: TRBJ2-2
CDR3aa: ASSLRLAGERTGELF

v_gene: TRBV12-3/TRBV12-4
d_gene: TRBD1
j_gene: TRBJ2-7
CDR3aa: ASSPGARGREQY

v_gene: TRBV14
d_gene: -
j_gene: TRBJ2-3
CDR3aa: ASRKVGSTDTQY

v_gene: TRBV3-1
d_gene: -
j_gene: TRBJ2-3
CDR3aa: ASSQGPAPDTQY

v_gene: TRBV27
d_gene: -
j_gene: TRBJ1-4
CDR3aa: ASSPRGRNEKLF

v_gene: TRBV20-1
d_gene: -
j_gene: TRBJ2-4
CDR3aa: SASLGGSILREQY

v_gene: TRBV5-1
d_gene: -
j_gene: TRBJ2-5
CDR3aa: ASRSGGSQETQY

v_gene: TRBV20-1
d_gene: -
j_gene: TRBJ2-5
CDR3aa: SARPFDSITQY

v_gene: TRBV28
d_gene: TRBD2
j_gene: TRBJ2-7
CDR3aa: ASSLYSLTSGRPLSYEQY

v_gene: TRBV6-5
d_gene: -
j_gene: -
CDR3aa: ASSYYRGGEQY

v_gene: TRBV25-1
d_gene: -
j_gene: TRBJ1-6
CDR3aa: ASSAPEWDGVSYNSPPH

v_gene: TRBV5-1
d_gene: TRBD1
j_gene: TRBJ1-2
CDR3aa: ASSLSRTGPLAYGYT

v_gene: TRBV7-9
d_gene: TRBD2
j_gene: TRBJ2-1
CDR3aa: ASSLTAGVTYNEQF

v_gene: TRBV10-3
d_gene: -
j_gene: TRBJ2-7
CDR3aa: AISDRDYEQY

v_gene: TRBV5-1
d_gene: TRBD2
j_gene: TRBJ2-1
CDR3aa: ATSGTSGGGEQF

v_gene: TRBV20-1
d_gene: TRBD1
j_gene: TRBJ2-7
CDR3aa: SASRDREHEQY

v_gene: TRBV25-1
d_gene: -
j_gene: TRBJ1-4
CDR3aa: ASSENRGNEKLF

v_gene: TRBV25-1
d_gene: TRBD1
j_gene: TRBJ2-7
CDR3aa: ATASDRGREQY

v_gene: TRBV7-2
d_gene: TRBD2
j_gene: TRBJ2-1
CDR3aa: ASSLASSGGAWEQF

v_gene: TRBV24-1
d_gene: -
j_gene: TRBJ1-2
CDR3aa: ATSDWKDGNYGYT

v_gene: TRBV20-1
d_gene: -
j_gene: TRBJ2-7
CDR3aa: SARSWQVIHEQY

v_gene: TRBV18
d_gene: -
j_gene: TRBJ2-3
CDR3aa: ASSTRRTGTDTQY

v_gene: TRBV12-3/TRBV12-4
d_gene: TRBD2
j_gene: TRBJ2-3
CDR3aa: ASSRPGGLGNTQY

v_gene: TRBV29-1
d_gene: -
j_gene: TRBJ1-1
CDR3aa: SVGSRLAEAF

v_gene: TRBV4-2
d_gene: TRBD1
j_gene: TRBJ2-7
CDR3aa: ASGGTGGYEQY

v_gene: TRBV4-2
d_gene: -
j_gene: TRBJ2-3
CDR3aa: ASSQETRASTDTQY

v_gene: TRBV12-3/TRBV12-4
d_gene: -
j_gene: TRBJ2-5
CDR3aa: ASRSFGGEETQY

v_gene: TRBV5-8
d_gene: -
j_gene: -
CDR3aa: ASSYQVRETQY

v_gene: TRBV10-1
d_gene: TRBD2
j_gene: TRBJ2-3
CDR3aa: ASRSGLAGADTQY

v_gene: TRBV11-2
d_gene: -
j_gene: TRBJ2-7
CDR3aa: ASSLDLATGREQY

v_gene: TRBV7-2
d_gene: TRBD2
j_gene: TRBJ2-3
CDR3aa: ASSFSGTSGQDTQY

v_gene: TRBV20-1
d_gene: -
j_gene: TRBJ1-1
CDR3aa: SARDVRRSAEAF

v_gene: TRBV12-3/TRBV12-4
d_gene: TRBD2
j_gene: TRBJ2-1
CDR3aa: ASSLRTSGGELRLWNEQF

v_gene: TRBV15
d_gene: -
j_gene: TRBJ1-5
CDR3aa: ATSRERVNQPQH

v_gene: TRBV4-2
d_gene: -
j_gene: TRBJ2-1
CDR3aa: ASSQEFGSGEQF

v_gene: TRBV20-1
d_gene: -
j_gene: TRBJ1-5
CDR3aa: SARVAWPFNQPQH

v_gene: TRBV20-1
d_gene: TRBD2
j_gene: TRBJ2-7
CDR3aa: SASAGEHEQY

v_gene: TRBV4-2
d_gene: TRBD2
j_gene: TRBJ2-7
CDR3aa: ASSRSGQTSYEQY

v_gene: TRBV6-6
d_gene: TRBD2
j_gene: TRBJ2-3
CDR3aa: ASSYGQLASTDTQY

v_gene: TRBV29-1
d_gene: -
j_gene: TRBJ2-7
CDR3aa: SGGDRQGSEQY

v_gene: TRBV29-1
d_gene: -
j_gene: TRBJ2-7
CDR3aa: SDWFYEQY

v_gene: TRBV12-3/TRBV12-4
d_gene: TRBD2
j_gene: TRBJ2-3
CDR3aa: ASNLPSGGLTDTQY

v_gene: TRBV13
d_gene: TRBD2
j_gene: TRBJ2-4
CDR3aa: ASSKHPQSGDKNIQY

v_gene: TRBV10-3
d_gene: -
j_gene: TRBJ2-7
CDR3aa: AISLGSYEQY

v_gene: TRBV2
d_gene: TRBD2
j_gene: TRBJ2-1
CDR3aa: ASGLAGGPYNEQF

v_gene: TRBV27
d_gene: TRBD2
j_gene: TRBJ2-3
CDR3aa: ASSFTGRRSDTQY

v_gene: TRBV18
d_gene: TRBD2
j_gene: TRBJ2-1
CDR3aa: ASSSPGTSGFSSYNGQF

v_gene: TRBV9
d_gene: -
j_gene: TRBJ1-4
CDR3aa: ASSVEPGQHNEKLF

v_gene: TRBV5-1
d_gene: -
j_gene: TRBJ2-3
CDR3aa: ASSPKTGPADTQY

v_gene: TRBV28
d_gene: -
j_gene: TRBJ2-2
CDR3aa: ASMDNTGELF

v_gene: TRBV20-1
d_gene: TRBD1
j_gene: TRBJ1-1
CDR3aa: SAIGGSAEAF

v_gene: TRBV12-3/TRBV12-4
d_gene: -
j_gene: TRBJ2-3
CDR3aa: ASTRIGGTDTQY